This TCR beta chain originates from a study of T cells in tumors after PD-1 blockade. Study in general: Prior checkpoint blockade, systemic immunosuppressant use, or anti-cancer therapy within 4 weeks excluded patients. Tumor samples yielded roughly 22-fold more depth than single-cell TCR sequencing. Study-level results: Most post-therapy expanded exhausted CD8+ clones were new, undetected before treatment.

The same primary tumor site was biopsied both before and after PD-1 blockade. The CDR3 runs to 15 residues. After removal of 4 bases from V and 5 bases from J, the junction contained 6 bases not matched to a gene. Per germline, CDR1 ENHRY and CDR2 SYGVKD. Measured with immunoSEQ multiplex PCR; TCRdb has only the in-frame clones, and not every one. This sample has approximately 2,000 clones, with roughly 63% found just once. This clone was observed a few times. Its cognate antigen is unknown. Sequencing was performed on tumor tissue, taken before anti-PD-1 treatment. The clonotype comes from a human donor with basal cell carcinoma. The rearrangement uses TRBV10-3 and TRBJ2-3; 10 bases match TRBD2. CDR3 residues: CAISGSGGPGDTQYF. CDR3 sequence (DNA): TGTGCCATCAGTGGTAGCGGGGGGCCCGGAGATACGCAGTATTTT.